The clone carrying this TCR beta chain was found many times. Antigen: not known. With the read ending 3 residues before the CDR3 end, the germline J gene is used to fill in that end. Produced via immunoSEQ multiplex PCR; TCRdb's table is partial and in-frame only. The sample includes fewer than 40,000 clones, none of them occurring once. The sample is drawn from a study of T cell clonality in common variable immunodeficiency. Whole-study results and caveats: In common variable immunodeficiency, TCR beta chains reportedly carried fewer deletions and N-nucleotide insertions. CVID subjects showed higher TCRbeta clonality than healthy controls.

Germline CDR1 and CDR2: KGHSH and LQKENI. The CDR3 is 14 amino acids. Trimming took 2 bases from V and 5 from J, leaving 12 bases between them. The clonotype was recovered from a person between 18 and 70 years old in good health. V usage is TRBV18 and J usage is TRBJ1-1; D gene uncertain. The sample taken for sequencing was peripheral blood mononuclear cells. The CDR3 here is CASSPSGMRTEAFF. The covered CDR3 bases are TGTGCCAGCTCACCATCGGGGATGAGGACTGAA.